The 2 T cell receptor beta chains below all came from one sample that was sequenced in a study of T cells in Graves' hyperthyroidism and ophthalmopathy (dated by TCRdb to between 2019 and 2020). Libraries were made using multiplex PCR. Sequencing instrument: Illumina HiSeq 2000. TCR beta CDR3 regions were amplified from RNA transcripts. A first-round RT-PCR of the TCR CDR3 used the HTBI primer set with the Qiagen OneStep RT-PCR kit. TCRdb reprocessing: public reads trimmed at Q25 with fastp, clones called with MiXCR, in-frame beta chains kept. One record per CDR3 amino acid sequence lists the most common genes and DNA. This sample holds 250,000 or so distinct CDR3 sequences; roughly 15% were observed only once. The ten largest account for under 35% of the sample. The sample consisted of blood. These receptors were collected from a woman in her forties or fifties with Graves' hyperthyroidism that later progressed to Graves' ophthalmopathy.

This clonotype was detected many times. The V gene is TRBV28, the J gene TRBJ2-2; D unclear. V lost 11 bases, J lost 2 bases, and 12 bases lay in between. CDR3 size: 13 residues. Germline V CDR1 and CDR2: MDHEN, SYDVKM. This chain's CDR3 is CAGIGSNTGELFF. In DNA, the CDR3 is TGTGCCGGAATAGGAAGCAACACCGGGGAGCTGTTTTTT.

This clonotype was observed a handful of times. The rearrangement joins TRBV6-5 to TRBJ1-4; maybe TRBD1 (5 bases). The length of the CDR3 is 15 residues. Germline V lookup: CDR1 MNHEY, CDR2 SVGAGI. The V end lost 0 bases, the J end lost 7 bases, and 12 bases lay between the germline ends. CDR3 DNA sequence: TGTGCCAGCAGTTACTCGAGCCCGCAGGGTGAAAAACTGTTTTTT. Encoded protein: CASSYSSPQGEKLFF.